This TCR beta chain appears in the sequencing data of a study of Ad26.COV2.S vaccination and SARS-CoV-2 variants. Germline CDR1 reads SGHKS; CDR2 reads YYEKEE (reference sequence). There are 19 residues in the CDR3. V gave up 1 base and J gave up 3 bases, with 20 bases separating them. This clone was observed a single time. As for treatment: roughly 20 received Ad26.COV2.S at low or high dose, single or two shots; roughly five received placebo; per-sample allocation not given. Vaccine and placebo recipients were sampled on day 63 after the first injection. In Boston, an adult donor aged 18-55 years took part. An Ad26 vector that expressed Wuhan-strain SARS-CoV-2 spike constituted the vaccine. TCRdb keeps only in-frame clones here, not all; method: immunoSEQ multiplex PCR. The data contain more than 400,000 clones, around 90% of them singletons.

The TCR originated in a person aged 18-60 years who received the Ad26.COV2.S COVID-19 vaccine or a placebo. The rearrangement uses TRBV5-5 and TRBJ2-6; perhaps TRBD2 as D (5 bases). The material sequenced was peripheral blood, taken in a trial of Ad26.COV2.S vaccine versus placebo. The CDR3 sequence: CASSLPDGSFGIGANVLTF. The CDR3 nucleotides read TGTGCCAGCAGCTTGCCGGACGGATCCTTCGGGATTGGGGCCAACGTCCTGACTTTC.